The 21 T cell receptor beta chains listed next were all sequenced from one sample in a study of blood T cell repertoires in COVID-19. The protocol was immunoSEQ multiplex PCR, while the TCRdb copy is restricted to in-frame clones and leaves out a portion. The sample has 75,000 to 90,000 clones, about 80% seen once. Sequenced material: peripheral blood. The receptors stem from a woman aged 40 to 50 with active or convalescent COVID-19.

The genes are TRBV6-5 and TRBJ1-2; D call uncertain. Trimming removed 5 bases at V and 7 bases at J, with 11 bases between. The germline CDR1 and CDR2 sequences are MNHEY and SVGAGI. This CDR3 region has 12 residues. CDR3 protein: CASSTHEGGYTF. CDR3 DNA sequence: TGTGCCAGCAGTACCCACGAGGGTGGCTACACCTTC.

The rearrangement links TRBV27 to TRBJ2-6; no clear D. The CDR3 totals 15 residues. Germline CDR1 is MNHEY and CDR2 is SMNVEV (reference sequence). V shed 5 bases and J shed 0 bases, with 8 bases lying between them. The CDR3: CASSPISSGANVLTF. The CDR3 coding sequence is TGTGCCAGCAGTCCGATCAGCTCTGGGGCCAACGTCCTGACTTTC.

This clone was seen at least ten times. V is TRBV4-2 and J is TRBJ1-2; no firm D call. Trimming shortened V by 4 bases and J by 6 bases, and 9 bases separated the two germline ends. Per germline, CDR1 LGHNA and CDR2 YNFKEQ. This CDR3 comprises 12 residues. CDR3 in amino acids: CASSPVGDGYTF. CDR3 bases: TGTGCCAGCAGCCCGGTCGGAGATGGCTACACCTTC.

The chain employs TRBV11-2 and TRBJ2-1, with D hard to call. The V and J ends lost 0 bases and 4 bases respectively, with 10 bases between them. Germline V gene data show CDR1 as SGHAT and CDR2 as FQNNGV. The CDR3 has 15 residues. The CDR3 here is CASSLDTPTYNEQFF. The CDR3 DNA reads as TGTGCCAGCAGCTTAGATACCCCGACATACAATGAGCAGTTCTTC.

The V gene is TRBV18, the J gene TRBJ1-3, with 10 nucleotides matching TRBD1. CDR1 KGHSH and CDR2 LQKENI come from the germline V gene. This CDR3 has 14 amino acids. Trimming at V came to 8 bases and at J to 2 bases, leaving 3 bases not matched to a gene. In DNA, the CDR3 is TGTGCCAGCCTTGGACAGGGGGCTGGAAACACCATATATTTT. As protein: CASLGQGAGNTIYF.

This clone was recorded once. The V and J genes are TRBV7-9 and TRBJ2-1, with D hard to call. The CDR3 sequence is 11 residues long. Per germline, CDR1 SEHNR and CDR2 FQNEAQ (reference sequence). V lost 2 bases and J lost 9, with 5 bases in between. The CDR3 region is CASSLTGEQFF. The CDR3 DNA reads as TGTGCCAGCAGCTTAACGGGTGAGCAGTTCTTC.

The chain is built from TRBV28 and TRBJ1-2; no clear D. CDR1 and CDR2 from the germline V gene are MDHEN and SYDVKM. Trimming took off 6 bases at V and 7 bases at J, with 9 bases between the two ends. CDR3 length: 11 amino acids. The CDR3 here is CASSSSPGYTF. The CDR3 region has the DNA TGTGCCAGCAGCTCGTCTCCTGGCTACACCTTC.

CDR3 protein: CASSDSPSETQYF. CDR3 DNA: TGTGCCAGCTCAGACTCCCCGTCCGAGACCCAGTACTTC. The chain has TRBV18 and TRBJ2-5; no firm D call. The germline CDR1 and CDR2 sequences are KGHSH and LQKENI. The CDR3 totals 13 residues. V lost 5 bases and J 5 bases, leaving 12 bases between the germline ends.

This chain links TRBV7-8 with TRBJ2-2; a possible D gene is TRBD2 (6 bases). The CDR3 runs 15 residues. Trimming stripped 6 bases from V and 5 bases from J, with 16 bases between. Germline V lookup: CDR1 SGHVS, CDR2 FQNEAQ. The CDR3 region is CASRNSTSFTGELFF. The DNA for the CDR3 is TGTGCCAGCAGAAACTCGACTAGTTTTACCGGGGAGCTGTTTTTT.

The V gene is TRBV15, the J gene TRBJ2-7; 8 nucleotides line up with TRBD1. V trimming: 5 bases; J trimming: 8 bases; junction bases outside the gene matches: 14. This CDR3 region has 15 residues. The germline CDR1 and CDR2 sequences are LNHNV and YYDKDF (reference sequence). As DNA, the CDR3 is TGTGCCACCAGCGGAGGACAGGGAAACCTTTTCAAGCAGTACTTC. It translates to CATSGGQGNLFKQYF. Looking up the rest from reference TRBV15 and TRBJ2-7 gives the full variable domain: DAMVIQNPRYQVTQFGKPVTLSCSQTLNHNVMYWYQQKSSQAPKLLFHYYDKDFNNEADTPDNFQSRRPNTSFCFLDIRSPGLGDTAMYLCATSGGQGNLFKQYFGPGTRLTVT.

V gene TRBV6-2 or TRBV6-3 combines with J gene TRBJ2-1, with 13 positions matching TRBD2. V shed 5 bases and J 6 bases; nucleotides not matched to a gene: 1. The length of the CDR3 is 14 residues. Germline-derived CDR1 and CDR2 are MNHEY and SVGEGT. In DNA form, the CDR3 reads TGTGCCAGCAGTCGACTAGCGGGAGGCAATGAGCAGTTCTTC. Translated: CASSRLAGGNEQFF.

The J gene is TRBJ2-2, the V gene TRBV6-5; 8 bases agree with TRBD1. V lost 4 bases and J lost 0; bases outside the gene matches: 4. Germline V gene data show CDR1 as MNHEY and CDR2 as SVGAGI. The CDR3 runs to 16 residues. CDR3 coding DNA: TGTGCCAGCAGTTCCCAGGGGGCCACGAACACCGGGGAGCTGTTTTTT. Translation gives CASSSQGATNTGELFF.

V usage is TRBV4-1 and J usage is TRBJ1-2; 8 positions match TRBD1. Germline V gene lookup returns CDR1 MGHRA and CDR2 YSYEKL. The CDR3 runs to 15 residues. The V segment lost 4 bases and the J segment 4 bases; nucleotides outside the gene matches: 8. CDR3 coding DNA: TGCGCCAGCAGCCTGGGACAGGCTAACGTCTATGGCTACACCTTC. This translates into CASSLGQANVYGYTF.

This chain connects TRBV19 to TRBJ1-6, with TRBD1 identical over 7 bases. Trimming cost V 3 bases and J 7 bases; bases outside gene matches: 3. This CDR3 has 14 residues. Germline-derived CDR1 and CDR2 are LNHDA and SQIVND (reference sequence). The CDR3 protein is CASSIDRVNSPLHF. CDR3 DNA sequence: TGTGCCAGTAGTATCGACAGGGTGAATTCACCCCTCCACTTT.

V usage is TRBV6-6 and J usage is TRBJ1-5, with unresolved D. The CDR3 totals 14 residues. Germline values: CDR1 MNHNY, CDR2 SVGAGI (reference sequence). V was shortened by 4 bases and J by 3 bases, with 10 bases between the two germline ends. CDR3 DNA: TGTGCCAGCAGTTCCATTGGGCCCAATCAGCCCCAGCATTTT. Protein sequence: CASSSIGPNQPQHF.

This chain links TRBV7-9 with TRBJ1-5; D not resolved. Germline CDR1 SEHNR, CDR2 FQNEAQ (reference sequence). The V and J ends lost 2 bases and 1 base respectively, with 6 bases between them. This CDR3 has 14 amino acids. This CDR3 reads CASSLTESNQPQHF. The CDR3 DNA follows: TGTGCCAGCAGCTTAACTGAGAGCAATCAGCCCCAGCATTTT.

This clone was found once. V and J are TRBV18 and TRBJ2-1; TRBD1 aligns across 9 bases. With V trimmed by 0 bases and J by 7 bases, 4 bases remained unmatched. CDR1 is KGHSH and CDR2 is LQKENI in the germline V gene. This CDR3 contains 15 residues. CDR3 sequence (DNA): TGTGCCAGCTCACCACCGGGACAGGGTTCAAATGAGCAGTTCTTC. Protein: CASSPPGQGSNEQFF.

Comments on this clone: One junction end does not reproduce the germline sequence, and a read error may be involved. The chain joins TRBV7-7 to TRBJ2-2; D is possibly TRBD2 (5 bases). CDR3 length: 15 residues. In germline, CDR1 is SSHAT, CDR2 FNYEAQ (reference sequence). CDR3 bases: TGTGCTAGCAGCCCGCGTGAGGGGAACACCGGGGAGCTGTTTTTT. This translates into CASSPREGNTGELFF.

The table lists this clone with a count of one. The chain joins TRBV12-5 to TRBJ2-3, with TRBD2 matching 11 bases. The germline gives CDR1 LGHNT, CDR2 FRNRAP. Trimming took 8 bases from V and 2 from J; bases not matched to a gene: 6. The CDR3 runs 15 residues. The CDR3 here is CASLTSGKNTDTQYF. The DNA for the CDR3 is TGTGCTAGTCTGACTAGCGGGAAGAACACAGATACGCAGTATTTT.

The chain joins TRBV9 to TRBJ2-7, with 8 bases identical to TRBD2. Per the germline V gene, CDR1 is SGDLS and CDR2 is YYNGEE. After removal of 0 bases from V and 7 bases from J, the junction contained 6 bases not matched to a gene. The CDR3 is 14 residues long. In nucleotides, the CDR3 is TGTGCCAGCAGCGTAGCGGGAGGGCCACGGGAGCAGTACTTC. It codes for CASSVAGGPREQYF.

This clone was seen a single time. One end of the junction is discordant with germline, which a read error may explain. The V gene is TRBV27, the J gene TRBJ2-5; 11 nucleotides align to TRBD2. There are 16 residues in the CDR3. From germline, CDR1 is MNHEY and CDR2 SMNVEV (reference sequence). CDR3 in amino acids: CTSSKGLAVLQETQYF. The CDR3, as DNA: TGTACCAGCAGTAAGGGACTAGCGGTCCTCCAAGAGACCCAGTACTTC.